This TCR beta chain is from a study of T cell clones after liver transplantation (dated by TCRdb to the late 2010s). For the wider study: The samples were obtained from ITN030ST, a randomized trial that attempted immunosuppression withdrawal within 2 years after liver transplantation. Donor-reactive T cell clones were identified by TCRbeta sequencing after a pre-transplant mixed lymphocyte reaction and then tracked in post-transplant blood. Third party-reactive TCRbeta sequences from pre-transplant MLRs were also identified as an antigen-independent comparator for donor-reactive sequences. Three of the eight recipients were HCV-positive; the others were transplanted for non-autoimmune, non-viral indications. The subjects received no induction therapy and were kept on standard immunosuppression until randomization at 12-24 months post-transplant. To count as tolerant, a recipient had to stay completely off immunosuppression for at least one year without liver enzymes climbing beyond twice the upper limit of normal. Blood samples were collected pre-transplant, pre-randomization before withdrawal, and post-randomization after either full withdrawal or failed withdrawal. A cohort of 8 liver transplant recipients was studied, of whom 3 were classified as tolerant and 5 as non-tolerant. Broad study findings and their caveats: Circulating donor-reactive CD4 TCRbeta sequences fell significantly post-transplant in 5 of 8 subjects, irrespective of tolerance or HCV status. Low numbers of available donor cells limited the measurable donor-reactive repertoire in two subjects. A greater decline was seen for donor-reactive sequences than for third party-reactive sequences, suggesting partial antigen-specific deletion unrelated to withdrawal success. Without allograft tissue specimens, donor-reactive T cells may have migrated into the graft rather than being deleted. The conclusions were considered preliminary, being limited by small, heterogeneous patient numbers and non-standardized post-transplant time points. Once repertoire turnover was taken into account, donor-reactive detection showed a significant reduction for CD4 in 7 of 8 subjects and for CD8 in 8 of 8.

About this clone itself: It has no known antigen specificity. Per-base quality was not reported, and no clone a single base away is much larger than it.

The V and J ends are trimmed by 5 bases and 5 bases, leaving 18 bases between them. CDR1 and CDR2 are read off the germline V gene as MDHEN and SYDVKM. The CDR3 contains 16 residues, cysteine and phenylalanine counted. The read is trimmed to its CDR3 DNA, 48 bases read in frame from base 1. Thawed unstimulated PBMCs were stained for CD3, CD4 and CD8 and FACS-sorted into CD3+CD4+ and CD3+CD8+ populations. Each of the 8 studied subjects was randomized to immunosuppression withdrawal. The Qiagen DNeasy Blood and Tissue Kit was used to isolate genomic DNA. Frozen genomic DNA underwent high-throughput TCRbeta CDR3 sequencing by immunoSEQ, including PCR amplification, mapping, bias correction and internal controls. In the authors' own workflow: Only productive rearrangements were retained, with each unique TCRbeta sequence defined by its CDR3 nucleotide sequence together with its V and J gene. Donor-reactive sequences required at least 5-fold expansion in CFSE-low cells versus unstimulated pre-transplant cells and at least 0.01% frequency. Minimum frequency thresholds were set for each subject based on the unstimulated sample with the lowest template count, ensuring at least 90% detection power. Jensen-Shannon divergence between the top 1000 TCRbeta sequences post- versus pre-transplant served as the measure of repertoire turnover. Changes in detection of donor-reactive sequences were assessed with two-sided Fisher's exact tests. TCRdb provides this immuneACCESS table in a form limited to in-frame rearrangements. Some clones are lacking; in checked studies, under half of them reflect an unresolved V gene, and why the rest are absent is not known. Clonal size and the V and J genes are those of that table, whereas D and trimming came from the DNA. The sample has roughly 100,000 clones on record, approximately 79% of them singletons. Approximately 2.8% of the sample is taken by the ten largest.

The source of this sequence is a human patient who received a liver transplant. Following a transplant, some T cells may be graft donor cells, not patient cells. The receptor chain draws on TRBV28 and TRBJ1-4; the D gene lacks a confident call. The sequencing here drew on CD4+ T cells from blood, taken around 44 months after liver transplant. The CDR3 sequence is CASSLPSAGRNEKLFF. DNA sequence: TGTGCCAGCAGTCTCCCCTCGGCAGGCCGCAATGAAAAACTGTTTTTT.